The sequence of this T cell receptor (beta chain) was determined in a study of CXCR3-negative and CXCR3-positive naive CD8 T cells. Study context: Each library gave roughly 1.6 +/- 0.3 million of roughly 140 million TRB reads.

The CDR3 loop spans 15 amino acids. CDR1 is MNHEY, CDR2 SVGAGI, per germline. Study-wide findings and caveats: Cryopreserved cells partially lost CXCR3 expression, and fresh PBMCs were used in most assays. Naive CXCR3-negative cells resembled naive CXCR3-positive cells in TRBV-TRBJ usage; memory cells differed. Memory CD8+ T cell repertoires were far less diverse than both naive subsets.

Turning to this clonotype: What it binds is not known.

Carrying UMI labels, the TRB cDNA libraries were prepared through 5' RACE. TCRdb reprocessed the 5' RACE reads and keeps a single row for each CDR3 protein, giving no DNA. The listing records under 45,000 distinct CDR3 sequences. Sequencing was carried out using memory CD8+ T cells from blood. The rearrangement uses TRBV6-5 and TRBJ2-3; TCRdb's D call of TRBD2 is untestable without DNA. This clonotype originated in a human donor in good health. Some clones in this sample may be carry-over from other donors' samples. CDR3 protein: CASSYSSGMADTQYF.